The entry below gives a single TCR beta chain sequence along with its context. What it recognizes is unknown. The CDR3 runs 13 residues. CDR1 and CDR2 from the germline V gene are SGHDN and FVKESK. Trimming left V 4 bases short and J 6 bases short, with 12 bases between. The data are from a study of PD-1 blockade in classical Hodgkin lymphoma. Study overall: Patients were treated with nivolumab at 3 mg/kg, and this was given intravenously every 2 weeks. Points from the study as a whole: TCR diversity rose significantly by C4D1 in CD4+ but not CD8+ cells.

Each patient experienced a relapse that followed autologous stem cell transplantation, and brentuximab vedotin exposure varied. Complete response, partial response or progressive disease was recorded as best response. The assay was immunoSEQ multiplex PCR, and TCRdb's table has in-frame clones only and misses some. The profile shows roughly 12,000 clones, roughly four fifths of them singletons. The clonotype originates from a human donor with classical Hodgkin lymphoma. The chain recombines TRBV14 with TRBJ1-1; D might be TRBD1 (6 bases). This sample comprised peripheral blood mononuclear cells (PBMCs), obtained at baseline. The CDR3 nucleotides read TGTGCCAGCAGCCCTGGGGGCATCTCTGAAGCTTTCTTT. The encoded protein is CASSPGGISEAFF.